The 31 T cell receptor beta chains below were found in one sample sequenced in a study of blood T cell repertoires in COVID-19. Measured with immunoSEQ multiplex PCR; TCRdb has only the in-frame clones, and not every one. This sample has 200,000 to 250,000 clones, with about 90% found just once. The specimen was PBMCs or T cells enriched from blood (not recorded which). These receptors all come from a woman in her 50s in a cohort exposed to, infected with or recovered from COVID-19 (not recorded which).

The rearrangement joins TRBV6-6 to TRBJ2-4; 7 bases are shared with TRBD2. CDR1 is MNHNY, CDR2 SVGAGI, per germline (reference sequence). V was pared by 6 bases and J by 12 bases, with 8 bases of the junction left unmatched. The CDR3 spans 12 residues. CDR3 coding DNA: TGTGCCAGCAGGAGGGAGGGCCCCCATCAGTACTTC. This gives the protein CASRREGPHQYF.

The V call is TRBV4-3, the J call TRBJ2-3; 10 bases match TRBD2. This CDR3 is built from 17 residues. Germline values: CDR1 LGHNA, CDR2 YSLEER. After removal of 4 bases from V and 0 bases from J, the junction contained 7 bases not matched to a gene. CDR3 coding DNA: TGCGCCAGCAGCCCTCTTTTAGCGGGGGGAAGCACAGATACGCAGTATTTT. Its protein is CASSPLLAGGSTDTQYF.

The table lists this clone with a count of one. The CDR3 DNA reads TGTGCCAGCAGCTTAGTAGATTTTACTGAAGCTTTCTTT. Its protein product is CASSLVDFTEAFF. V gene TRBV13 combines with J gene TRBJ1-1; D not certain. The CDR3 length is 13 residues. The germline V gene has CDR1 PRHDT and CDR2 FYEKMQ (reference sequence). Trimming pared 1 base from V and 5 bases from J, leaving 8 bases between.

This chain connects TRBV30 to TRBJ1-1; possibly TRBD1 for D (5 bases). In germline, CDR1 is GTSNPN, CDR2 SVGIG (reference sequence). The CDR3 spans 14 residues. V was clipped by 6 bases and J by 0 bases, with 14 bases between them. CDR3 in amino acids: CACFTGSLNTEAFF. The CDR3 DNA follows: TGTGCCTGTTTTACAGGATCCCTGAACACTGAAGCTTTCTTT.

This clone was detected only once. The chain carries TRBV5-8 and TRBJ2-3, with TRBD2 identical over 12 bases. CDR1 SGHTS and CDR2 YDEGEE come from the germline V gene. The junction had 1 base not matched to a gene; V was cut back by 1 base and J by 4 bases. The CDR3 length is 15 residues. In nucleotides, the CDR3 is TGTGCCAGCAGCTTGAGACTAGCGGGGGCAGATACGCAGTATTTT. Encoded protein: CASSLRLAGADTQYF.

The rearrangement joins TRBV2 to TRBJ2-7; 7 bases line up with TRBD1. The CDR3 length is 15 residues. The V gene end was trimmed by 4 bases and the J gene end by 1 base; junction bases not matched to a gene: 7. From germline, CDR1 is SNHLY and CDR2 FYNNEI. Here the CDR3 reads CASSVETGLSYEQYF. The CDR3 DNA reads TGTGCCAGCAGTGTTGAGACAGGGTTGTCCTACGAGCAGTACTTC.

The chain carries TRBV25-1 and TRBJ1-6; 8 bases are shared with TRBD1. Germline V gene lookup returns CDR1 MGHDK and CDR2 SYGVNS. CDR3 length: 15 residues. Trimming removed 10 bases from V and 0 bases from J; junction bases left unmatched: 5. The CDR3 region has the DNA TGTGCCAACTTGCAGGGGGCCTCCTATAATTCACCCCTCCACTTT. Encoded protein: CANLQGASYNSPLHF.

The chain carries TRBV29-1 and TRBJ1-1; weak D call: TRBD1 (5 bases). There are 12 residues in the CDR3. CDR1 is SQVTM, CDR2 ANQGSEA, per germline. V was clipped by 6 bases and J by 1 base, with 9 bases between them. The CDR3 region has the DNA TGCAGCGTCCTGGACAAGAACACTGAAGCTTTCTTT. Residues: CSVLDKNTEAFF.

This clone was counted a single time. The J gene is TRBJ2-7, the V gene TRBV5-1, with D possibly TRBD2 on 6 matching bases. With 0 bases removed from V and 9 bases from J, the gap between germline ends came to 13 bases. This CDR3 comprises 13 residues. The germline gives CDR1 SGHRS, CDR2 YFSETQ. The CDR3 sequence is CASSLGTGEVQYF. The CDR3 coding sequence is TGCGCCAGCAGCTTGGGCACGGGGGAGGTGCAGTACTTC.

The chain uses TRBV3-1 (or the pseudogene TRBV3-2) and TRBJ1-1; 8 positions match TRBD1. The CDR3 loop spans 15 amino acids. In germline, CDR1 is LGHDT, CDR2 YNNKEL (reference sequence). The ends lost 1 base at V and 5 bases at J; junction bases unmatched: 6. The CDR3: CASSQGSGGNTEAFF. Written as DNA, the CDR3 is TGTGCCAGCAGCCAAGGGTCAGGGGGCAATACTGAAGCTTTCTTT.

This chain links TRBV4-3 with TRBJ1-6; the match to TRBD1 covers 7 bases. Germline CDR1 is LGHNA and CDR2 is YSLEER. This CDR3 spans 15 amino acids. The J segment lost 7 bases and the V segment lost 3 bases, leaving 6 bases of the junction unmatched. The CDR3 region is CASSHEDRDNSPLHF. CDR3 sequence (DNA): TGCGCCAGCAGCCATGAAGACAGGGACAATTCACCCCTCCACTTT.

The V and J genes are TRBV5-5 and TRBJ2-7; 8 nucleotides line up with TRBD1. The CDR3 covers 17 residues. The germline V gene encodes CDR1 SGHKS and CDR2 YYEKEE (reference sequence). Trimming removed 2 bases from V and 6 bases from J; junction bases left unmatched: 16. Here the CDR3 DNA reads TGTGCCAGCAGCTTCCCTCCTTACTGGGACAGGTCTATCGAGCAGTACTTC. Its protein is CASSFPPYWDRSIEQYF.

The CDR3 DNA reads as TGTGCCAGCAGCCAAGATTCCGATCAGCCCCAGCATTTT. It is translated as CASSQDSDQPQHF. The chain combines TRBV4-2 with TRBJ1-5; D gene ambiguous. V was trimmed by 0 bases and J by 5 bases, leaving 5 bases between them. The CDR3 is 13 amino acids. Germline V CDR1 and CDR2: LGHNA, YNFKEQ.

The rearrangement uses TRBV28 and TRBJ1-4; TRBD1 matches 11 bases. J lost 4 bases, V lost 5 bases, and 9 bases had no gene match. The germline V gene encodes CDR1 MDHEN and CDR2 SYDVKM. This CDR3 comprises 17 residues. Written as DNA, the CDR3 is TGTGCCAGCAGTCCTCCGGGACAGGGGGACATTAATGAAAAACTGTTTTTT. Translated: CASSPPGQGDINEKLFF.

In regard to this clone: At one boundary the junction diverges from the germline segment, which might be a read error. The gene calls are TRBV5-1 and TRBJ1-5, with D tentatively TRBD1 (6 bases). The CDR3 spans 13 residues. The germline CDR1 and CDR2 sequences are SGHRS and YFSETQ. CDR3 protein: CASRLGGGQPQHF. The CDR3 bases are TGCGCCAGCAGATTGGGCGGGGGCCAGCCCCAGCATTTT.

The J gene is TRBJ1-1, the V gene TRBV5-5, with unresolved D. The CDR3 covers 13 residues. The V end was cut by 4 bases, the J end by 4 bases, with 11 bases between. Germline CDR1 is SGHKS and CDR2 is YYEKEE (reference sequence). CDR3 region: CASSQIPATEAFF. The CDR3 region has the DNA TGTGCCAGCAGCCAGATTCCCGCCACTGAAGCTTTCTTT.

The chain carries TRBV18 and TRBJ1-5; D call uncertain. The CDR3 runs 13 residues. Germline loops: CDR1 KGHSH, CDR2 LQKENI. Trimming took 5 bases from V and 4 from J, leaving 9 bases between them. The chain's CDR3 is CASSESQNQPQHF. CDR3 nucleotides: TGTGCCAGCTCAGAGTCCCAAAATCAGCCCCAGCATTTT. Filled out from reference TRBV18 and TRBJ1-5, the complete variable domain reads NAGVMQNPRHLVRRRGQEARLRCSPMKGHSHVYWYRQLPEEGLKFMVYLQKENIIDESGMPKERFSAEFPKEGPSILRIQQVVRGDSAAYFCASSESQNQPQHFGDGTRLSIL.

There are a few counts of this clone. The chain links TRBV28 to TRBJ2-2; 7 bases are shared with TRBD1. V gave up 5 bases and J gave up 3 bases; unmatched junction bases: 6. Germline CDR1 reads MDHEN; CDR2 reads SYDVKM. The CDR3 has 15 residues. The CDR3 DNA follows: TGTGCCAGCAGTCCAGGGGGTCGGGACACCGGGGAGCTGTTTTTT. Its protein product is CASSPGGRDTGELFF. Full variable domain (rest looked up from reference TRBV28 and TRBJ2-2): DVKVTQSSRYLVKRTGEKVFLECVQDMDHENMFWYRQDPGLGLRLIYFSYDVKMKEKGDIPEGYSVSREKKERFSLILESASTNQTSMYLCASSPGGRDTGELFFGEGSRLTVL.

J is TRBJ1-4 and V is TRBV5-8; TRBD1 matches 9 bases. Germline CDR1 is SGHTS and CDR2 is YDEGEE. The CDR3 extends over 16 amino acids. V lost 4 bases and J lost 3; bases outside the gene matches: 7. CDR3 sequence reads: CASSPRDRVANEKLFF. CDR3 sequence (DNA): TGTGCCAGCAGCCCGAGGGACAGGGTTGCTAATGAAAAACTGTTTTTT.

This sequence joins TRBV5-3 and TRBJ2-4, with a tentative D call TRBD2 (6 bases). TRBV5-3 is known as an ORF, though its function is uncertain. Trimming pared 1 base from V and 8 bases from J, leaving 16 bases between. The CDR3 covers 15 residues. DNA for the CDR3: TGTGCCAGAAGCTTGTGGGGGGACCCGAGGGACATTCAGTACTTC. Translated: CARSLWGDPRDIQYF.

This CDR3 reads CASSGGRGGAETQYF. In DNA form, the CDR3 reads TGTGCCAGCAGCGGGGGACGGGGGGGGGCCGAGACCCAGTACTTC. The chain employs TRBV9 and TRBJ2-5; 8 bases align to TRBD2. The CDR3 covers 15 residues. Trimming took 3 bases from V and 5 from J; bases not matched to a gene: 9. Germline lookup yields CDR1 SGDLS and CDR2 YYNGEE.

A single count supports this clone. The J gene is TRBJ2-1, the V gene TRBV7-2, with D perhaps matching TRBD2 (6 bases). This CDR3 region has 16 residues. V dropped 7 bases and J dropped 2 bases, with 18 bases sitting between them. Germline V gene lookup returns CDR1 SGHTA and CDR2 FQGNSA. CDR3 sequence reads: CASNELGAGTYNEQFF. The CDR3 DNA is TGTGCCAGCAACGAACTTGGGGCGGGGACCTACAATGAGCAGTTCTTC.

This rearrangement joins TRBV7-2 to TRBJ1-3; 9 bases match TRBD1. Germline CDR1 reads SGHTA; CDR2 reads FQGNSA. This CDR3 contains 16 residues. V trimming: 2 bases; J trimming: 4 bases; junction bases outside the gene matches: 6. CDR3 DNA sequence: TGTGCCAGCAGCTTACAGGACAGGGGCTTCGGAAACACCATATATTTT. Its translation is CASSLQDRGFGNTIYF.

The rearrangement uses TRBV15 and TRBJ1-3; TRBD1 matches 7 bases. Germline CDR1 and CDR2: LNHNV and YYDKDF (reference sequence). V lost 8 bases and J lost 0; bases outside the gene matches: 7. The CDR3 spans 15 residues. Written as DNA, the CDR3 is TGTGCCACCGCACCGGGACAGAGCTCTGGAAACACCATATATTTT. This codes for CATAPGQSSGNTIYF. The full variable domain, rest sourced from reference TRBV15 and TRBJ1-3, is DAMVIQNPRYQVTQFGKPVTLSCSQTLNHNVMYWYQQKSSQAPKLLFHYYDKDFNNEADTPDNFQSRRPNTSFCFLDIRSPGLGDTAMYLCATAPGQSSGNTIYFGEGSWLTVV.

J is TRBJ1-2 and V is TRBV7-9, with D maybe TRBD1 (5 bases). The CDR3 loop spans 17 amino acids. Looked up from germline, CDR1 is SEHNR and CDR2 is FQNEAQ (reference sequence). Trimming took off 5 bases at V and 0 bases at J, with 19 bases between the two ends. CDR3 coding DNA: TGTGCCAGCAGCAGACCCGGGAGGGGTGCATCTAACTATGGCTACACCTTC. Its protein product is CASSRPGRGASNYGYTF.

The chain joins TRBV2 to TRBJ2-1; D is undetermined. Trimming took off 7 bases at V and 6 bases at J, with 19 bases between the two ends. The CDR3 is 15 residues long. The germline gives CDR1 SNHLY, CDR2 FYNNEI. CDR3 sequence (DNA): TGTGCCAGCACCGAAGCGTCGAGGCACCTCAATGAGCAGTTCTTC. It is translated as CASTEASRHLNEQFF.

The rearrangement links TRBV7-9 to TRBJ1-2, with a weak D call TRBD1 (5 bases). V lost 0 bases to trimming and J lost 0 bases, with 8 bases between them. Germline loops: CDR1 SEHNR, CDR2 FQNEAQ (reference sequence). The CDR3 consists of 15 residues. CDR3 region: CASSLAGAANYGYTF. The DNA for the CDR3 is TGTGCCAGCAGCTTAGCAGGGGCAGCTAACTATGGCTACACCTTC.

J is TRBJ2-1 and V is TRBV19; 8 bases agree with TRBD2. The CDR3 sequence is 16 residues long. The J segment lost 4 bases and the V segment lost 4 bases, leaving 9 bases of the junction unmatched. Germline CDR1 LNHDA, CDR2 SQIVND (reference sequence). The CDR3 DNA reads as TGTGCCAGTAGTAAAAGCGGGGGCCGTATATACAATGAGCAGTTCTTC. It yields the protein CASSKSGGRIYNEQFF.

The chain couples TRBV3-1 (or the pseudogene TRBV3-2) to TRBJ2-7; D perhaps matches TRBD2 (6 bases). CDR3 length equals 16 residues. V was trimmed by 1 base and J by 0 bases, leaving 13 bases between them. The germline CDR1 and CDR2 sequences are LGHDT and YNNKEL (reference sequence). DNA for the CDR3: TGTGCCAGCAGCCAAGGGTTTAGCGGTATCTCCTACGAGCAGTACTTC. It is translated as CASSQGFSGISYEQYF.

This rearrangement joins TRBV12-2 to TRBJ1-2; TRBD1, as called in the table, went unchecked against the DNA. TRBV12-2 is classified as a pseudogene. The CDR3 length is 15 residues. CDR3 in DNA: TGTGCAAGTCGCTCCAACAAACAGGGGGATAATGGCTACACCTTC. As protein: CASRSNKQGDNGYTF.

The chain has TRBV12-3 or TRBV12-4 and TRBJ1-5; no firm D call. This CDR3 has 12 amino acids. The V gene lost 6 bases and the J gene lost 5 bases, with 8 bases spanning the gap. CDR3 amino acids: CASRTRDQPQHF. The CDR3 bases are TGTGCCAGCAGGACTCGGGATCAGCCCCAGCATTTT.